This T cell receptor (beta chain) emerged from a study of vaccination effects on CD4 cells after COVID-19. Study findings and constraints: Long after vaccination, the clones induced by infection and by vaccine shrank markedly in size.

This CDR3 is built from 14 residues. The V gene's germline CDR1 is SGDLS and CDR2 YYNGEE. Trimming took 0 bases from V and 5 from J, leaving 11 bases between them. This clone was detected a few times. The antigen is undetermined. ViraFEST used viral peptide pools to expand antigen-specific CD4+ T cells before sequencing. CD4+ T cell isolation took place after about nine days of culture. The healthy vaccine recipients, who had no prior SARS-CoV-2 infection, showed negative nucleocapsid antibodies. Peptides at roughly 9.2 ug/ml and IL-2 at about 9.2 IU/ml were added to 1.5 million to 2.5 million PBMC per well. The table came from immunoSEQ multiplex PCR; TCRdb's copy has only in-frame clones and leaves some out. Here the sample spans 30,000 to 45,000 clones, 55% to 75% being singletons.

This receptor was obtained from a human donor who received a COVID-19 vaccine. The starting material was CD4+ T cells from PBMCs cultured with SARS-CoV-2 spike peptides, obtained before COVID-19 vaccination. The V and J genes are TRBV9 and TRBJ1-2; D is undetermined. CDR3 region: CASSVATQDYGYTF. DNA for the CDR3: TGTGCCAGCAGCGTAGCTACCCAGGATTATGGCTACACCTTC.